The T cell receptor (beta chain) described here comes from a study of graft-versus-host responses after intestinal transplantation. Turning to the study itself: In this cohort, recipients had multivisceral, liver-intestinal, or isolated intestinal transplants. All of the recipients had induction that used anti-thymocyte globulin, then tacrolimus and steroids for approximately 3 years.

Study-level findings and limits: Peak circulating GvH clone levels tracked with early post-transplant HvG declines. Analysis identified GvH clones in recipient marrow, with some appearing first in ileum or blood.

In regard to this clone: Its cognate antigen is unknown.

The data were produced by immunoSEQ multiplex PCR, yet TCRdb's version contains in-frame clones alone and is incomplete. The sample lists tens of thousands of clones, around 90% occurring once. CDR3 size: 15 residues. Deletions cut 3 bases from V and 2 bases from J, with 14 bases between. Germline CDR1 MNHNY, CDR2 SVGAGI (reference sequence). The sequencing used PBMCs, collected about 430 days after intestinal transplantation. The chain uses TRBV6-6 and TRBJ2-7; weak D call: TRBD2 (5 bases). The clonotype originates from a human patient who received an intestinal transplant, so some T cells may come from the graft donor. This CDR3 is CASSYKGSLTYEQYF. The CDR3 bases are TGTGCCAGCAGTTATAAAGGGAGCCTTACCTACGAGCAGTACTTC.